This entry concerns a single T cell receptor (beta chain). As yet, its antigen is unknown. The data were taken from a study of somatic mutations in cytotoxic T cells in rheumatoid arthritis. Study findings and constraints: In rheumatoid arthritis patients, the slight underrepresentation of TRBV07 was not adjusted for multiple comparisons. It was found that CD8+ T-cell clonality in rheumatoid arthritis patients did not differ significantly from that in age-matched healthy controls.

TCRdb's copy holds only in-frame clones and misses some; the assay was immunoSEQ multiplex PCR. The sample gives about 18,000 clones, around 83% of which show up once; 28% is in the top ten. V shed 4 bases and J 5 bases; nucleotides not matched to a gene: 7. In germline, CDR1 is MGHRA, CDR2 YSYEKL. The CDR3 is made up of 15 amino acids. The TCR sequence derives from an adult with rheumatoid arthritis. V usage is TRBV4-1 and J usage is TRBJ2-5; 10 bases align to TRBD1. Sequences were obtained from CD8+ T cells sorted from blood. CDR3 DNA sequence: TGCGCCAGCAGCCGGGACAGGGGCCTGTTGGAGACCCAGTACTTC. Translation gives CASSRDRGLLETQYF.